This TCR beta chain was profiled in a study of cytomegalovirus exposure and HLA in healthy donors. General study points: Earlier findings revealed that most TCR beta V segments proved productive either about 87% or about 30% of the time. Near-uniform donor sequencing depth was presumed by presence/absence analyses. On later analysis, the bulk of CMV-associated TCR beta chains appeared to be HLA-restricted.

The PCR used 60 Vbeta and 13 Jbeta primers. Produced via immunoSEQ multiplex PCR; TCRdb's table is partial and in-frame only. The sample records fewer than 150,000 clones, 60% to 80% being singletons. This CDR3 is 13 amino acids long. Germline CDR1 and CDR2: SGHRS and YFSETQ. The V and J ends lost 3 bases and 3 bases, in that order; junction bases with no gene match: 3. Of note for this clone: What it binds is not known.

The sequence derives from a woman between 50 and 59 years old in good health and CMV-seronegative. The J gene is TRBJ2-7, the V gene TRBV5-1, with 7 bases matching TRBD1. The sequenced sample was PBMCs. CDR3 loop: CASSSGTVYEQYF. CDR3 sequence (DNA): TGCGCCAGCAGCTCCGGGACAGTCTACGAGCAGTACTTC.